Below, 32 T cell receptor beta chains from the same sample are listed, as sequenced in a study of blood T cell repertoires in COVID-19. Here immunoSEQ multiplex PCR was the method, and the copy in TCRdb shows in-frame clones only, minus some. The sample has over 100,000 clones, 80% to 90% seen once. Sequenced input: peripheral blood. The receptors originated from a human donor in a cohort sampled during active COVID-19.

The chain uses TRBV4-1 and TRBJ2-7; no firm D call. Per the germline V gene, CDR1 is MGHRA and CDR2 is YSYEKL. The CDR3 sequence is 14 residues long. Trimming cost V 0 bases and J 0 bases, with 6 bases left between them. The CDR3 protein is CASSQDYGSYEQYF. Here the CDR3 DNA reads TGCGCCAGCAGCCAAGATTACGGCTCCTACGAGCAGTACTTC.

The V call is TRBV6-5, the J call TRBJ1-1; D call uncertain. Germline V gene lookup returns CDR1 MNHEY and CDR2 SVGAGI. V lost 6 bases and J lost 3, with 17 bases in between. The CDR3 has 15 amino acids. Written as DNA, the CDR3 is TGTGCCAGCAGCAAAAACGCGGGGTTATACACTGAAGCTTTCTTT. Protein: CASSKNAGLYTEAFF.

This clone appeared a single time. The chain's CDR3 is CASSLDRPAGGKKFF. The CDR3 bases are TGTGCCAGCAGCTTGGACCGCCCAGCGGGGGGGAAAAAGTTCTTC. The rearrangement joins TRBV5-4 to TRBJ2-1, with 10 nucleotides matching TRBD2. This CDR3 has 15 residues. J was trimmed by 14 bases and V by 0 bases; bases with no gene match: 11. In germline, CDR1 is SGHNT, CDR2 YYREEE (reference sequence).

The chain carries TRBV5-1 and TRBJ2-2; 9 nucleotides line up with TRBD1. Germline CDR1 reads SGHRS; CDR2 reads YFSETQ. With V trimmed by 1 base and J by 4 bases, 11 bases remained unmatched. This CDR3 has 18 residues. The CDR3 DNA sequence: TGCGCCAGCAGCTTGAGACGGACAGGGGAAGGGGGCACCGGGGAGCTGTTTTTT. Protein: CASSLRRTGEGGTGELFF.

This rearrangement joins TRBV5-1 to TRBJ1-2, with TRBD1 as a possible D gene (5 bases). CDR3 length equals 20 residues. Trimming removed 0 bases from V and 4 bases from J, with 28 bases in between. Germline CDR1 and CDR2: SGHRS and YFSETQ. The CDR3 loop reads CASSLESSSYLGAGGYGYTF. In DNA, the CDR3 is TGCGCCAGCAGCTTGGAAAGTTCCTCCTACTTAGGGGCCGGTGGCTATGGCTACACCTTC.

This chain's CDR3 is CASSMWGGGGNNQPQHF. Here the CDR3 DNA reads TGTGCCAGTAGTATGTGGGGGGGCGGGGGCAATAATCAGCCCCAGCATTTT. The V gene is TRBV19, the J gene TRBJ1-5, with D possibly matching TRBD1 (6 bases). V dropped 3 bases and J dropped 4 bases, with 19 bases sitting between them. This CDR3 region has 17 residues. The V gene's germline CDR1 is LNHDA and CDR2 SQIVND (reference sequence).

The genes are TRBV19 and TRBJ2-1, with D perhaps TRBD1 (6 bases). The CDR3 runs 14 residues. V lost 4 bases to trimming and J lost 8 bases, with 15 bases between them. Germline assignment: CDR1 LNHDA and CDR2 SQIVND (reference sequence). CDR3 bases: TGTGCCAGTAGTAGACAGGATCCGGGCGATGAGCAGTTCTTC. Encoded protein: CASSRQDPGDEQFF.

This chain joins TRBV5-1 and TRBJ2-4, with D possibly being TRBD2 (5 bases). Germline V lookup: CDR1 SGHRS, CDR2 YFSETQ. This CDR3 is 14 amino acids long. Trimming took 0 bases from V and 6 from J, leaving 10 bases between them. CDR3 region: CASSLGGSGNIQYF. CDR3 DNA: TGCGCCAGCAGCTTGGGAGGGAGTGGAAACATTCAGTACTTC.

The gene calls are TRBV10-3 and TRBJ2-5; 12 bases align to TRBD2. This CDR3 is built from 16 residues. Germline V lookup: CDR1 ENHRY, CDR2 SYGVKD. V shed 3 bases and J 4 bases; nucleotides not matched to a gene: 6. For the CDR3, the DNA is TGTGCCATCAGTGATCCGGCTAGCGGGAGGGCAGAGACCCAGTACTTC. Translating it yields CAISDPASGRAETQYF.

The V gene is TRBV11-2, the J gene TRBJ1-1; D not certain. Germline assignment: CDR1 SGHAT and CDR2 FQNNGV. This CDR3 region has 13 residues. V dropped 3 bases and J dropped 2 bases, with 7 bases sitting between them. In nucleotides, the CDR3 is TGTGCCAGCAGCTTGGCTCCAAACACTGAAGCTTTCTTT. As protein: CASSLAPNTEAFF.

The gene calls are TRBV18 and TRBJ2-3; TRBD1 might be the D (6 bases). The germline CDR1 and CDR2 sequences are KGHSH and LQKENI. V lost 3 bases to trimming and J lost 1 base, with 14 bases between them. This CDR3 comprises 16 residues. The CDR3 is CASSPKWGLGTDTQYF. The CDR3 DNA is TGTGCCAGCTCACCGAAGTGGGGGCTTGGCACAGATACGCAGTATTTT.

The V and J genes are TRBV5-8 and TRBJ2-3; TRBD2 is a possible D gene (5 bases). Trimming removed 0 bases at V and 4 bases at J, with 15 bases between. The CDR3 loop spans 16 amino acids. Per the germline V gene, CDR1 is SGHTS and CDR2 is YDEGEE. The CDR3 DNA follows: TGTGCCAGCAGCTTGGTTGTTGCAATCGGGGCAGATACGCAGTATTTT. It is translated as CASSLVVAIGADTQYF.

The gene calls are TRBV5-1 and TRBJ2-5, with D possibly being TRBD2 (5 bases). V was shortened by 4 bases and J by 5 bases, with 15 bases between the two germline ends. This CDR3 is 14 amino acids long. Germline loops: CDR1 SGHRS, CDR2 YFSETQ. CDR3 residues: CASSPGLSGETQYF. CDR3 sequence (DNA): TGCGCCAGCAGCCCTGGACTCTCGGGCGAGACCCAGTACTTC.

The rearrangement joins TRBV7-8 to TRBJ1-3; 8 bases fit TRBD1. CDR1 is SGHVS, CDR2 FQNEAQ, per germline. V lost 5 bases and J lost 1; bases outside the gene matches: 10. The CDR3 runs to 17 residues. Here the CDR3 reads CASSAVTGGTSGNTIYF. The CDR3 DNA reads TGTGCCAGCAGCGCGGTAACAGGGGGGACATCTGGAAACACCATATATTTT.

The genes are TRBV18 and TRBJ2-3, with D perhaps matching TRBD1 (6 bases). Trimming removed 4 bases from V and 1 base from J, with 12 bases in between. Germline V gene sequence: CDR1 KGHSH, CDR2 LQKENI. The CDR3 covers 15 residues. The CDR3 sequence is CASSQMTGGTDTQYF. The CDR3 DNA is TGTGCCAGCTCACAGATGACAGGCGGCACAGATACGCAGTATTTT.

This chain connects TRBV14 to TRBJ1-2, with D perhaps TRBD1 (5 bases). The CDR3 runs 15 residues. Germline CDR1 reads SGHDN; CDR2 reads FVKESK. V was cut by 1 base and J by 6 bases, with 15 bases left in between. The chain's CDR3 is CASSQVAGQGHGYTF. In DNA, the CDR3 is TGTGCCAGCAGCCAAGTCGCCGGCCAGGGCCATGGCTACACCTTC.

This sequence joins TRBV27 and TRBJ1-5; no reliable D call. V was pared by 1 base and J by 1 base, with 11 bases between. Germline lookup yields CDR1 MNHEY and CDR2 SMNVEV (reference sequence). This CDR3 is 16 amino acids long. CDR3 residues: CASSLYPGVSNQPQHF. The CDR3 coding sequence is TGTGCCAGCAGTTTATATCCAGGTGTCAGCAATCAGCCCCAGCATTTT.

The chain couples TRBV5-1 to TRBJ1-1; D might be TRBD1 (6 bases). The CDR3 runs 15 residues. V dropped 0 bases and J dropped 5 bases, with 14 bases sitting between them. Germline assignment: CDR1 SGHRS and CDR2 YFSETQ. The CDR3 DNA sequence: TGCGCCAGCAGCTTGGCCCCGGCAGGGGAAACTGAAGCTTTCTTT. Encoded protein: CASSLAPAGETEAFF.

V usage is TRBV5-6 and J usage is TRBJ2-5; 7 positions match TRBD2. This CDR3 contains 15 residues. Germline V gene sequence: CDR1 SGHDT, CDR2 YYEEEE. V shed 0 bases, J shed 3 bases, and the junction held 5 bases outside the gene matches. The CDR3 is CASSLAGLREETQYF. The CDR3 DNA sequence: TGTGCCAGCAGCTTGGCGGGACTAAGGGAAGAGACCCAGTACTTC.

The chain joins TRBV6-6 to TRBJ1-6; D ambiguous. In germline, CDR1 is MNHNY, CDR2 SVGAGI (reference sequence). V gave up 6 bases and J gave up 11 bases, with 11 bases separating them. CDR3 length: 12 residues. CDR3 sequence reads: CASRETGTPLHF. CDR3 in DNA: TGTGCCAGCAGAGAGACCGGGACACCCCTCCACTTT.

The CDR3 coding sequence is TGTGCCAGCAGTCGGGATGGAGGGAGGGTCACCGGGGAGCTGTTTTTT. Translating gives CASSRDGGRVTGELFF. The chain is built from TRBV2 and TRBJ2-2; 7 bases are a match to TRBD2. The trim removed 5 bases at V and 4 bases at J, leaving 10 bases unmatched. Germline V CDR1 and CDR2: SNHLY, FYNNEI. The CDR3 consists of 16 residues.

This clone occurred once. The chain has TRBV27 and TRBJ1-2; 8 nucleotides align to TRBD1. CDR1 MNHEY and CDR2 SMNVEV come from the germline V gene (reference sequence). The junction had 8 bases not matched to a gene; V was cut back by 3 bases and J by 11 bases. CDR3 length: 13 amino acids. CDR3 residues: CASSFQGAMGYTF. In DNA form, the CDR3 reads TGTGCCAGCAGTTTTCAGGGGGCGATGGGGTACACCTTC.

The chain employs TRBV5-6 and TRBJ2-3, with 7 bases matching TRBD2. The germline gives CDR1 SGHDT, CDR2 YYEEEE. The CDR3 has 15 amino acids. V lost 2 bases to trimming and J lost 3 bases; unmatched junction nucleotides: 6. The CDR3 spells CASSFREDGTDTQYF. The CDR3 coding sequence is TGTGCCAGCAGCTTCCGGGAGGACGGGACAGATACGCAGTATTTT.

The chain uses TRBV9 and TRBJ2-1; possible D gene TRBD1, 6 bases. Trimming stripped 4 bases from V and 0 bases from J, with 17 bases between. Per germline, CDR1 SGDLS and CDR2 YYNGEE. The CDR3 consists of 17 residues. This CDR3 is CASSTNKDRNSYNEQFF. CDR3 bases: TGTGCCAGCAGCACAAACAAGGACAGAAACTCCTACAATGAGCAGTTCTTC.

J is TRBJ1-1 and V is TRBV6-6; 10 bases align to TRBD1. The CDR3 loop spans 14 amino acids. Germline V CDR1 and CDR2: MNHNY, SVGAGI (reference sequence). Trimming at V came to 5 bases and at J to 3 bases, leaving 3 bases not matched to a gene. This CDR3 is CASSPTGGDTEAFF. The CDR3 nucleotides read TGTGCCAGCAGTCCGACAGGGGGCGACACTGAAGCTTTCTTT.

DNA for the CDR3: TGTGCCAGCAGTGACTCGTGCAGAATTAATCAGCCCCAGCATTTT. It specifies CASSDSCRINQPQHF. The rearrangement links TRBV6-4 to TRBJ1-5; D is undetermined. V shed 0 bases and J shed 4 bases, with 10 bases lying between them. The CDR3 is made up of 15 amino acids. Germline values: CDR1 MRHNA, CDR2 SNTAGT.

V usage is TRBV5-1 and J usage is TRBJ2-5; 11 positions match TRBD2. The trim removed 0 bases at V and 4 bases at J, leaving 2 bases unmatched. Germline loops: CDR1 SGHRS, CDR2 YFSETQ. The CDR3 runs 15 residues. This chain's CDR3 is CASSLALAGGETQYF. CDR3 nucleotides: TGCGCCAGCAGCTTGGCGCTAGCGGGGGGAGAGACCCAGTACTTC. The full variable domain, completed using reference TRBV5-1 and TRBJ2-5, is KAGVTQTPRYLIKTRGQQVTLSCSPISGHRSVSWYQQTPGQGLQFLFEYFSETQRNKGNFPGRFSGRQFSNSRSEMNVSTLELGDSALYLCASSLALAGGETQYFGPGTRLLVL.

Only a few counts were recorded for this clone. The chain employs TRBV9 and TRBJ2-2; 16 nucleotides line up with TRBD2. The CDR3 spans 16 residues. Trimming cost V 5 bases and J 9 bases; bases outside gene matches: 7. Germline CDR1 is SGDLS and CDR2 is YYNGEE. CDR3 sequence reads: CASRPGLAGGSRELFF. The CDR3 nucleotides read TGTGCCAGCAGGCCGGGACTAGCGGGAGGGAGCCGGGAGCTGTTTTTT. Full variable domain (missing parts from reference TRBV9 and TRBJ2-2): DSGVTQTPKHLITATGQRVTLRCSPRSGDLSVYWYQQSLDQGLQFLIQYYNGEERAKGNILERFSAQQFPDLHSELNLSSLELGDSALYFCASRPGLAGGSRELFFGEGSRLTVL.

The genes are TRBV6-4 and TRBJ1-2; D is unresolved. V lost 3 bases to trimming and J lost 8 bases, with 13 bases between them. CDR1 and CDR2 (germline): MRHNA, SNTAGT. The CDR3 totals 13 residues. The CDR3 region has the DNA TGTGCCAGCAGTGAAGATCCTTCGGGGGGCTACACCTTC. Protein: CASSEDPSGGYTF.

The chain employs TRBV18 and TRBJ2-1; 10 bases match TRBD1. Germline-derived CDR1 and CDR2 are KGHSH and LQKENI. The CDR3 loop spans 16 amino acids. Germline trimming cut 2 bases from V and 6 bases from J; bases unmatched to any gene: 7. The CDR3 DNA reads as TGTGCCAGCTCACCATGGACAGGGGGTCTGGGCAATGAGCAGTTCTTC. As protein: CASSPWTGGLGNEQFF.

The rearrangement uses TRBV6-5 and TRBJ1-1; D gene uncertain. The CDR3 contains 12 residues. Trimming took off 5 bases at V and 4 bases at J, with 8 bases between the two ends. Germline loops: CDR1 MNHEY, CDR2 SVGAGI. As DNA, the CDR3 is TGTGCCAGCAGTCGGGATGGCACTGAAGCTTTCTTT. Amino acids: CASSRDGTEAFF.

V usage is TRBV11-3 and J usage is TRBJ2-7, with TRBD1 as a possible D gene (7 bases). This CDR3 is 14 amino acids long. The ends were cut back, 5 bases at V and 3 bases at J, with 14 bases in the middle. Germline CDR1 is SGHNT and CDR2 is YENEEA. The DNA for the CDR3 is TGTGCCAGCAGCCATCAGGGGGGAGACTACGAGCAGTACTTC. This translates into CASSHQGGDYEQYF.